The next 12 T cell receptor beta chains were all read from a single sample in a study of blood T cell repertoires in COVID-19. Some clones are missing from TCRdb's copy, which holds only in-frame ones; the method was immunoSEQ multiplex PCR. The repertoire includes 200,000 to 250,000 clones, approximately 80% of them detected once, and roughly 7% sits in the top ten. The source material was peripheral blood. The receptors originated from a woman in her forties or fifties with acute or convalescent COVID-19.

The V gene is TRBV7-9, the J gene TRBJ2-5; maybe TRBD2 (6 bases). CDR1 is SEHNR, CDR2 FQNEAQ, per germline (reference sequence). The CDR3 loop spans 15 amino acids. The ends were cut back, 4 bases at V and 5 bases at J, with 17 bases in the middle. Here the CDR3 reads CASSSGPRRAETQYF. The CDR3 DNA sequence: TGTGCCAGCAGCTCCGGGCCACGGAGGGCGGAGACCCAGTACTTC.

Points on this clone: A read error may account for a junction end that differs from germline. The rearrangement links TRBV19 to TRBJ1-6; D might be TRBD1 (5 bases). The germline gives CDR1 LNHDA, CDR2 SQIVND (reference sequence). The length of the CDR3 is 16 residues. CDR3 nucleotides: TGTGCCAGTAGTATCCCACCGGGACTTGCAGATTCACCCTTCCACTTT. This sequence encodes CASSIPPGLADSPFHF.

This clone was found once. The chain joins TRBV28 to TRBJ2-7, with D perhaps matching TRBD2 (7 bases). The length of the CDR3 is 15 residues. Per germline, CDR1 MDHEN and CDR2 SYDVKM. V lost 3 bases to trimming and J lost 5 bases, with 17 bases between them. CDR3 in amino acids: CASSLGGQGSNEQYF. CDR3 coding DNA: TGTGCCAGCAGTTTGGGGGGGCAGGGGTCCAACGAGCAGTACTTC.

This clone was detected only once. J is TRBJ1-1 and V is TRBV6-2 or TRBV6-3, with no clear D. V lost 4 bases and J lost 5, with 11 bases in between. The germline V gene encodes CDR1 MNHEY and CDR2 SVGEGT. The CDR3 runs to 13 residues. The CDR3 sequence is CASSSPGRTEAFF. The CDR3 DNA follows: TGTGCCAGCAGTTCCCCGGGGAGGACTGAAGCTTTCTTT.

The CDR3 sequence: CASSEQGGGNQPQHF. The CDR3 DNA reads as TGTGCCAGCAGTGAACAGGGCGGGGGCAATCAGCCCCAGCATTTT. V gene TRBV2 combines with J gene TRBJ1-5; D may be TRBD1 (5 bases). The CDR3 spans 15 residues. Germline lookup yields CDR1 SNHLY and CDR2 FYNNEI. The ends were cut back, 2 bases at V and 2 bases at J, with 10 bases in the middle.

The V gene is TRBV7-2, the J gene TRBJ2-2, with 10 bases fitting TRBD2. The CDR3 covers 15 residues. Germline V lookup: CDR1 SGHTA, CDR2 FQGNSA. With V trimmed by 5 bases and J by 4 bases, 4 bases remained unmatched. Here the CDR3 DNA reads TGTGCCAGCAGCCTTGGGACTAGCGTCACCGGGGAGCTGTTTTTT. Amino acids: CASSLGTSVTGELFF.

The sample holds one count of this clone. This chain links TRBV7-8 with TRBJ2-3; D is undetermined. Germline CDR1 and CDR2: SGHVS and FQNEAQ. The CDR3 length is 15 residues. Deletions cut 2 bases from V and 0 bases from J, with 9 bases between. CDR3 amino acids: CASSLTLQSTDTQYF. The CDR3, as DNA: TGTGCCAGCAGCTTAACCTTACAGAGCACAGATACGCAGTATTTT.

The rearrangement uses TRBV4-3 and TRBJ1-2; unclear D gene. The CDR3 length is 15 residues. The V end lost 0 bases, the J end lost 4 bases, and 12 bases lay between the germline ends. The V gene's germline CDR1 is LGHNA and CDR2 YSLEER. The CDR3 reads CASSQDLGASYGYTF. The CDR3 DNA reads TGCGCCAGCAGCCAAGATCTGGGCGCAAGCTATGGCTACACCTTC.

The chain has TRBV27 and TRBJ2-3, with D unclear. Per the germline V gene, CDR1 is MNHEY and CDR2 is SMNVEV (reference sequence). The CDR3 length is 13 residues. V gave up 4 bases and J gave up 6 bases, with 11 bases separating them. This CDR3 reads CASSSGSGDTQYF. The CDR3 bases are TGTGCCAGCAGTTCCGGGTCTGGGGATACGCAGTATTTT.

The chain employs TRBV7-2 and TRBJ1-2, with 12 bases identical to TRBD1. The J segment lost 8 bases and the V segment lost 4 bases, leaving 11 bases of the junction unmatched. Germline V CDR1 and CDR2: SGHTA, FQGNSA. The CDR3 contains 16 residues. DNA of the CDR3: TGTGCCAGCAGCTACCTCCCGGGACAGGGGGCGCGGGGCTACACCTTC. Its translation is CASSYLPGQGARGYTF.

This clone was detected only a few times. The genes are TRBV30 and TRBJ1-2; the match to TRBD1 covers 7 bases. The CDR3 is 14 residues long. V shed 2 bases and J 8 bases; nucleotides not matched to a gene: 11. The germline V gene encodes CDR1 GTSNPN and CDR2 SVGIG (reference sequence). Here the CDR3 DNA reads TGTGCCTGGAGTCAGGACAGGCACGGGGGAGGCTACACCTTC. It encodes CAWSQDRHGGGYTF.

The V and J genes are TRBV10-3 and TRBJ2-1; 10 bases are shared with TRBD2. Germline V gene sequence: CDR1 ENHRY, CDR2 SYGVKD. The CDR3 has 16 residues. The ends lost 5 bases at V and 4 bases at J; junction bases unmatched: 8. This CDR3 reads CAISTSGTSAYNEQFF. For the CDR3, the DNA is TGTGCCATCAGTACCTCCGGGACTAGCGCATACAATGAGCAGTTCTTC.